The T cell receptor beta chain under discussion was sequenced for a study of shared clonotypes between healthy human individuals. On this clone: What it binds is not known.

Study-level findings and limits: The study generally estimated greater richness for naive than memory subsets.

Data came from immunoSEQ multiplex PCR; TCRdb stores just in-frame clones and leaves some out. The table records approximately 2.1 million clones, approximately 95% of them present only once. This CDR3 is 15 amino acids long. Trimming removed 3 bases from V and 5 bases from J; junction bases left unmatched: 8. Germline V CDR1 and CDR2: MNHNS, SASEGT. The sample comprised naive CD4+ T cells from PBMCs. Subset here: CD45RA+ positively selected. The clonotype was recovered from a man aged 18-30 years in good health. Some clones in this sample may be carry-over from other donors' samples. The chain combines TRBV6-1 with TRBJ2-5; TRBD2 matches at 8 bases. CDR3 coding DNA: TGTGCCAGCAGTGACCTTCCCGGGAGGGAGGAGACCCAGTACTTC. The encoded protein is CASSDLPGREETQYF.